A selection of T cell receptor beta chains follows, all from one sample in a study of low-dose radiotherapy and immunotherapy resistance in tumors. TCRdb ran MiXCR on the reads and lists one entry per CDR3 protein. This sample yields around 100,000 distinct CDR3 sequences, of which 20% to 25% are seen a single time; about 13% belongs to the top ten. The specimen was PBMCs, collected after low-dose radiotherapy plus immunotherapy. The receptors were gathered from a female donor with ovarian cancer. CDR3s include the opening cysteine and the closing phenylalanine or tryptophan.

J gene | V gene | CDR3 protein
TRBJ2-7 | TRBV12-5 | CASGLDAYEQYF
TRBJ2-5 | TRBV13 | CASSSRDRGLLETQYF
TRBJ2-7 | TRBV18 | CASSPPPGGLYYEQYF
TRBJ2-1 | TRBV5-1 | CASSPIGGGAYNEQFF
TRBJ2-2 | TRBV7-2 | CASSYPTGWTDTGELFF
TRBJ1-1 | TRBV7-8 | CASSVDRNTEAFF
TRBJ1-2 | TRBV9 | CASSVVTEVYGYTF
TRBJ2-1 | TRBV5-1 | CASSFTAAGGDNEQFF
TRBJ2-1 | TRBV29-1 | CSVAPSGRNEQFF
TRBJ2-7 | TRBV25-1 | CASGIGGREQYF
TRBJ2-5 | TRBV10-3 | CAISLGQGGETQYF
TRBJ1-2 | TRBV9 | CASSPRGTPTGDGYTF
TRBJ2-3 | TRBV20-1 | CSASREGGRVTDTQYF
TRBJ2-1 | TRBV29-1 | CSVGGYGLYNEQFF
TRBJ1-2 | TRBV12-3/TRBV12-4 | CASSLAFGLGVYGYTF
TRBJ1-6 | TRBV2 | CASSARTGGNSPLHF
TRBJ2-2 | TRBV12-5 | CASGREWGELFFF
TRBJ2-5 | TRBV10-3 | CAIRGAGGGEETQYF
TRBJ1-2 | TRBV14 | CASSQDLGQGEGYTF
TRBJ2-1 | TRBV27 | CASSPASTLDYNEQFF
TRBJ2-7 | TRBV15 | CATSSPGQGKYEQYF
TRBJ1-4 | TRBV20-1 | CSAPGTTNEKLFF
TRBJ1-1 | TRBV2 | CASSAPVGPPGERAFF
TRBJ2-2 | TRBV24-1 | CASRVGELSTGELFF
TRBJ2-5 | TRBV7-9 | CASSFGQGETQYF
TRBJ1-5 | TRBV19 | CASTTGQGGNQPQHF
TRBJ2-5 | TRBV20-1 | CSARVREETQYF
TRBJ2-7 | TRBV20-1 | CSARPDTAGYEQYF
TRBJ2-2 | TRBV24-1 | CATSERQGIPGELFF
TRBJ1-2 | TRBV19 | CASSGGDGPYGYTF
TRBJ2-1 | TRBV28 | CASAGVLYNEQFF
TRBJ2-2 | TRBV12-3/TRBV12-4 | CASTKLVVNTGELFF
TRBJ2-7 | TRBV20-1 | CSARPGDKGDYEQYF
TRBJ2-6 | TRBV6-5 | CASKPGDVRGANVLTF
TRBJ1-5 | TRBV6-2/TRBV6-3 | CASTKSGGDSNQPQHF